Following are 19 T cell receptor beta chains from one sample sequenced in a study of blood T cell repertoires in COVID-19. Produced via immunoSEQ multiplex PCR; TCRdb's table is partial and in-frame only. The data contain roughly 230,000 clones, around four fifths of them singletons. Source material: peripheral blood. The receptors come from a man in his forties with active or convalescent COVID-19.

The rearrangement uses TRBV4-1 and TRBJ1-1; 8 bases align to TRBD1. The germline V gene has CDR1 MGHRA and CDR2 YSYEKL. V lost 2 bases to trimming and J lost 1 base; unmatched junction nucleotides: 6. The CDR3 is 16 residues long. The CDR3 bases are TGCGCCAGCAGCCAACCAAGACAGGGGACGAACACTGAAGCTTTCTTT. Its protein product is CASSQPRQGTNTEAFF.

This clone was recorded a few times. At one end, the junction sequence differs from germline, possibly due to a read error. This chain uses TRBV2 with TRBJ1-4, with TRBD1 matching over 7 bases. Germline CDR1 is SNHLY and CDR2 is FYNNEI. CDR3 length: 11 amino acids. This chain's CDR3 is CASSTDRALKF. DNA of the CDR3: TGTGCCAGCAGTACAGACAGGGCACTCAAATTC.

This clone was found a few times. This sequence joins TRBV27 and TRBJ1-5; weak D call: TRBD1 (5 bases). The CDR3 runs 14 residues. Germline V gene data show CDR1 as MNHEY and CDR2 as SMNVEV (reference sequence). Trimming cost V 0 bases and J 5 bases, with 8 bases left between them. CDR3 amino acids: CASSLSWGDQPQHF. Written as DNA, the CDR3 is TGTGCCAGCAGTTTATCATGGGGGGATCAGCCCCAGCATTTT.

CDR3 in DNA: TGTGCCAGCAGTTACTCTCTAGGGGGCGGCTATGGCTACACCTTC. It is translated as CASSYSLGGGYGYTF. The rearrangement uses TRBV6-2 or TRBV6-3 and TRBJ1-2; 7 bases are a match to TRBD1. The CDR3 consists of 15 residues. CDR1 is MNHEY, CDR2 SVGEGT, per germline. V trimming: 0 bases; J trimming: 4 bases; junction bases outside the gene matches: 5.

This chain joins TRBV2 and TRBJ2-3, with D possibly being TRBD1 (7 bases). Germline V gene data show CDR1 as SNHLY and CDR2 as FYNNEI. This CDR3 spans 15 amino acids. The V gene lost 7 bases and the J gene lost 2 bases, with 16 bases spanning the gap. The CDR3 loop reads CASTQGGQPTDTQYF. CDR3 bases: TGTGCCAGCACCCAGGGGGGACAGCCCACAGATACGCAGTATTTT.

Only one count was recorded for this clone. The chain is built from TRBV11-3 and TRBJ2-3; 8 bases match TRBD2. Germline CDR1 and CDR2: SGHNT and YENEEA. Germline trimming cut 6 bases from V and 1 base from J; bases unmatched to any gene: 9. This CDR3 has 16 amino acids. CDR3 sequence reads: CASSKSVTSGTDTQYF. Written as DNA, the CDR3 is TGTGCCAGCAGTAAATCCGTGACTAGCGGCACAGATACGCAGTATTTT.

The V gene is TRBV27, the J gene TRBJ2-5, with a possible D match to TRBD2 (5 bases). CDR1 and CDR2 from the germline V gene are MNHEY and SMNVEV (reference sequence). The CDR3 totals 12 residues. The V end lost 8 bases, the J end lost 5 bases, and 12 bases lay between the germline ends. CDR3 loop: CASRRSDETQYF. The CDR3 DNA is TGTGCCAGCCGGAGGTCTGACGAGACCCAGTACTTC.

V usage is TRBV7-2 and J usage is TRBJ2-1; 12 nucleotides line up with TRBD2. This CDR3 has 13 amino acids. The germline V gene encodes CDR1 SGHTA and CDR2 FQGNSA. Trimming removed 11 bases from V and 7 bases from J; junction bases left unmatched: 6. CDR3 sequence (DNA): TGTGCCGAACTGACTAGCGGGAGTAATGAGCAGTTCTTC. This translates into CAELTSGSNEQFF. Full variable domain (remainder filled in from reference TRBV7-2 and TRBJ2-1): GAGVSQSPSNKVTEKGKDVELRCDPISGHTALYWYRQSLGQGLEFLIYFQGNSAPDKSGLPSDRFSAERTGGSVSTLTIQRTQQEDSAVYLCAELTSGSNEQFFGPGTRLTVL.

This chain connects TRBV12-3 or TRBV12-4 to TRBJ1-3, with D possibly TRBD1 on 5 matching bases. The CDR3 contains 13 residues. Trimming cost V 5 bases and J 7 bases, with 12 bases left between them. DNA for the CDR3: TGTGCCAGCAGTCCGGGGGTGAGGAACACCATATATTTT. It yields the protein CASSPGVRNTIYF.

J is TRBJ2-1 and V is TRBV29-1; possibly TRBD2 for D (6 bases). Trimming cost V 6 bases and J 8 bases, with 23 bases left between them. The CDR3 loop spans 15 amino acids. Germline values: CDR1 SQVTM, CDR2 ANQGSEA. CDR3 residues: CSVVRGGIGVDEQFF. DNA for the CDR3: TGCAGCGTGGTCCGAGGAGGGATCGGGGTGGATGAGCAGTTCTTC.

This clone showed up just once. V gene TRBV7-9 combines with J gene TRBJ1-3, with a tentative D call TRBD1 (6 bases). CDR1 and CDR2 from the germline V gene are SEHNR and FQNEAQ (reference sequence). The V end lost 5 bases, the J end lost 0 bases, and 14 bases lay between the germline ends. CDR3 length equals 16 residues. CDR3 sequence reads: CASSPRTESSGNTIYF. As DNA, the CDR3 is TGTGCCAGCAGCCCCCGGACAGAGAGCTCTGGAAACACCATATATTTT.

The CDR3 region is CASSSVLGGNEQFF. Written as DNA, the CDR3 is TGTGCCAGCAGCTCCGTCTTGGGGGGCAATGAGCAGTTCTTC. The rearrangement uses TRBV7-9 and TRBJ2-1; tentative D call: TRBD2 (6 bases). Between the trimmed V and J ends, which lost 4 bases and 6 bases, there was a span of 13 bases. The CDR3 contains 14 residues. Germline CDR1 reads SEHNR; CDR2 reads FQNEAQ (reference sequence).

The chain is built from TRBV5-6 and TRBJ2-5, with D possibly TRBD1 on 6 matching bases. The V gene's germline CDR1 is SGHDT and CDR2 YYEEEE. Trimming took 4 bases from V and 5 from J, leaving 18 bases between them. The CDR3 loop spans 15 amino acids. Written as DNA, the CDR3 is TGTGCCAGCAGCCCCACCAACAGGGCTAGGGAGACCCAGTACTTC. Protein product: CASSPTNRARETQYF.

The rearrangement uses TRBV11-3 and TRBJ2-7; D might be TRBD2 (6 bases). The V end lost 5 bases, the J end lost 6 bases, and 20 bases lay between the germline ends. Germline V gene data show CDR1 as SGHNT and CDR2 as YENEEA. CDR3 length equals 15 residues. In DNA, the CDR3 is TGTGCCAGCAGCCTATCTGGAGTGGGAGGAGCCGAGCAGTACTTC. It translates to CASSLSGVGGAEQYF.

V and J are TRBV12-5 and TRBJ1-5, with D perhaps matching TRBD1 (5 bases). CDR1 and CDR2 from the germline V gene are LGHNT and FRNRAP. Between the trimmed V and J ends, which lost 0 bases and 4 bases, there was a span of 13 bases. The CDR3 has 16 amino acids. The CDR3 nucleotides read TGTGCTAGTGGTTTGGTACCCAGTCCAGGGAATCAGCCCCAGCATTTT. Translating it yields CASGLVPSPGNQPQHF. The full variable domain, with the rest looked up from reference TRBV12-5 and TRBJ1-5, is DARVTQTPRHKVTEMGQEVTMRCQPILGHNTVFWYRQTMMQGLELLAYFRNRAPLDDSGMPKDRFSAEMPDATLATLKIQPSEPRDSAVYFCASGLVPSPGNQPQHFGDGTRLSIL.

This clone appeared a single time. The chain combines TRBV7-3 with TRBJ2-1; the match to TRBD2 covers 8 bases. This CDR3 spans 15 amino acids. The junction had 7 bases not matched to a gene; V was cut back by 4 bases and J by 5 bases. Germline lookup yields CDR1 SGHTA and CDR2 FQGTGA. The CDR3 loop is CASSSERGPDNEQFF. The CDR3 nucleotides are TGTGCCAGCAGCTCCGAGCGGGGGCCAGACAATGAGCAGTTCTTC.

This clone has more than one count but fewer than ten. The chain recombines TRBV4-1 with TRBJ2-1; D possibly corresponds to TRBD2 (6 bases). V was cut by 0 bases and J by 4 bases, with 13 bases left in between. Germline V gives CDR1 MGHRA, CDR2 YSYEKL. This CDR3 is built from 16 residues. This CDR3 is CASSQDLGTLYNEQFF. The DNA of the CDR3 is TGCGCCAGCAGCCAAGATCTTGGGACTCTTTACAATGAGCAGTTCTTC.

The chain carries TRBV27 and TRBJ1-5, with a possible D match to TRBD1 (5 bases). V was pared by 2 bases and J by 5 bases, with 13 bases between. The CDR3 consists of 15 residues. Looked up from germline, CDR1 is MNHEY and CDR2 is SMNVEV (reference sequence). This CDR3 is CASSLGSQGDQPQHF. CDR3 sequence (DNA): TGTGCCAGCAGTTTAGGGTCTCAGGGTGATCAGCCCCAGCATTTT.

This chain links TRBV11-2 with TRBJ2-7, with 9 bases identical to TRBD1. Germline V gene lookup returns CDR1 SGHAT and CDR2 FQNNGV. This CDR3 spans 13 amino acids. V lost 4 bases, J lost 7 bases, and 5 bases stayed unmatched. The CDR3 loop reads CASSSQGAGEQYF. The CDR3 DNA reads as TGTGCCAGCAGCTCACAGGGGGCGGGGGAGCAGTACTTC.